This T cell receptor (beta chain) was documented in a study of blood T cell repertoires in COVID-19. As processed by the authors: Scientists estimated how many nucleated cells there were by amplifying reference gene primers. The data were produced by immunoSEQ multiplex PCR, yet TCRdb's version contains in-frame clones alone and is incomplete. V, J and clone size are taken as reported in that table, and D and trimming were inferred from the DNA itself. The sample holds more than 300,000 clones; 90% to 95% are singletons and the top ten take 2.5% to 4%. This TCR was recovered from a woman aged 18-29 years who had recovered from COVID-19. The sequenced material came from peripheral blood.

DNA of the CDR3: TGCAGTGCTAGTTCGATGGCAAAATCCTACAATGAGCAGTTCTTC. This sequence encodes CSASSMAKSYNEQFF. This chain links TRBV20-1 with TRBJ2-1; D not resolved. This CDR3 comprises 15 residues. V lost 3 bases, J lost 1 base, and 13 bases lay in between. CDR1 and CDR2 (germline): DFQATT, SNEGSKA (reference sequence).